This T cell receptor (beta chain) comes out of a study of T cells in tuberculosis. The wider study: In South Africa, adults with active tuberculosis were compared with IGRA-negative and latently infected IGRA-positive adolescents.

Study conclusions and caveats: GMM-specific TCRs were nearer to active tuberculosis alpha repertoires, suggesting expansion.

This clone was seen more than once but under ten times. Its antigen is unknown. The repertoire was sequenced with immunoSEQ multiplex PCR; TCRdb's copy has only in-frame clones and lacks some. The sample has roughly 28,000 clones, around 90% seen once. From germline, CDR1 is PRHDT and CDR2 FYEKMQ (reference sequence). V was clipped by 2 bases and J by 3 bases; unmatched bases: 7. The CDR3 is 17 amino acids. Tuberculin skin test and IGRA determined adolescents' latent tuberculosis status at entry. The sequenced material came from PBMCs. The chain joins TRBV13 to TRBJ2-2; 9 bases match TRBD1. The clonotype was recovered from a donor aged 10 to 29 with latent tuberculosis or without tuberculosis infection. The CDR3 is CASSLRTGVGYTGELFF. CDR3 coding DNA: TGTGCCAGCAGCTTACGGACAGGGGTGGGATACACCGGGGAGCTGTTTTTT. Complete variable domain (other parts from reference TRBV13 and TRBJ2-2): AAGVIQSPRHLIKEKRETATLKCYPIPRHDTVYWYQQGPGQDPQFLISFYEKMQSDKGSIPDRFSAQQFSDYHSELNMSSLELGDSALYFCASSLRTGVGYTGELFFGEGSRLTVL.